This TCR beta chain appears in the sequencing data of a study of molecular identifiers for immune sequencing clone quantification. Notes on this clonotype: Given a much more abundant clone one base away, this may be a read error.

TCRdb re-analysed the PCR reads in MiXCR, keeping a single row per CDR3 protein. The sample records fewer than 350,000 distinct CDR3 sequences, roughly a fifth being singletons. Germline CDR1 reads SQVTM; CDR2 reads ANQGSEA. V lost 1 base, J lost 2 bases, and 9 bases lay in between. The CDR3 covers 14 residues. The chain carries TRBV29-1 and TRBJ2-1; maybe TRBD1 (5 bases). This TCR was recovered from a human donor in good health. Some libraries in this study had Jurkat cell RNA spiked in. The material sequenced was naive CD8+ T cells from blood, with Jurkat cell RNA spiked in. This sample's subset: FACS-sorted CD8+CD4-CCR7+CD45RA+ naive T cells. CDR3 loop: CSVEGTYPYNEQFF. As DNA, the CDR3 is TGCAGCGTTGAAGGGACATACCCCTACAATGAGCAGTTCTTC.